This T cell receptor beta chain derives from a study of glioma-infiltrating T cells. Germline-derived CDR1 and CDR2 are SGHRS and YFSETQ. This CDR3 is built from 15 residues. The iRepertoire nested amplicon-rescue multiplex PCR amplified TCR alpha and beta CDR3s from RNA. Tissue mRNA or PBMC total RNA, about 85-400 ng, went into one-step reverse transcription and amplification. TCRdb used MiXCR to reprocess the multiplex PCR reads, holding one entry per CDR3 protein. Of 90,000 or so distinct CDR3 sequences detected, 35% to 45% appear once; the ten largest clones hold around two fifths. General study findings and limits: Very few CDR3 sequences were shared between tissue and blood. Tissue-blood divergence was below expectation in non-neoplastic patients, above in gliomas.

Note on this clonotype: The antigen is unknown. The junction differs from germline at one of its ends, possibly a read error.

This chain joins TRBV5-1 and TRBJ1-1, with TRBD1 as a possible D gene (5 bases). The sequenced material came from glioma tissue, nonneoplastic brain tissue, or PBMCs (not recorded which). The sequence was collected from a human donor with low-grade glioma or glioblastoma, undergoing nonglioma brain surgery, or in good health (not recorded which). In DNA, the CDR3 is TGCGTCAGCAGCCCCGCCGGGATAAAAGGGGCTGAAGCTTTCTTT. It codes for CVSSPAGIKGAEAFF.